One and the same sample provided the 6 T cell receptor beta chains below, sequenced in a study of glioma-infiltrating T cells. Amplification of TCR alpha and beta CDR3 regions from RNA used iRepertoire nested multiplex PCR. Each CDR3 protein gets one entry after TCRdb re-called the multiplex PCR reads with MiXCR. The table has around 97,000 distinct CDR3 sequences, about 30% seen once; the top ten hold 44%. The sequencing input was glioma tissue, nonneoplastic brain tissue, or PBMCs (not recorded which). The receptor set was obtained from a human donor with low-grade glioma or glioblastoma, undergoing nonglioma brain surgery, or in good health (not recorded which).

Many counts were recorded for this clonotype. The V call is TRBV6-4, the J call TRBJ2-1; 8 bases map to TRBD2. Germline CDR1 reads MRHNA; CDR2 reads SNTAGT. The CDR3 extends over 16 amino acids. J lost 0 bases, V lost 6 bases, and 7 bases had no gene match. The CDR3 DNA sequence: TGTGCCAGCAGCCCCATAGCGGGGAGCTCCTACAATGAGCAGTTCTTC. Translating it yields CASSPIAGSSYNEQFF.

This clonotype was recorded many times. The chain uses TRBV7-2 and TRBJ1-5; the match to TRBD1 covers 8 bases. The CDR3 spans 14 residues. Germline V gives CDR1 SGHTA, CDR2 FQGNSA. V lost 0 bases and J lost 6; bases outside the gene matches: 1. As DNA, the CDR3 is TGTGCCAGCAGCTTAGCGCAGGGGGCTCAGCCCCAGCATTTT. As protein: CASSLAQGAQPQHF.

This clonotype was seen a handful of times. J is TRBJ2-5 and V is TRBV5-4, with 9 nucleotides matching TRBD2. The V and J ends lost 3 bases and 2 bases, in that order; junction bases with no gene match: 2. CDR1 is SGHNT and CDR2 is YYREEE in the germline V gene (reference sequence). This CDR3 has 14 residues. CDR3 residues: CASSYAGGQETQYF. In DNA, the CDR3 is TGTGCCAGCAGCTACGCGGGGGGGCAAGAGACCCAGTACTTC.

This clonotype was found many times. V usage is TRBV7-9 and J usage is TRBJ2-3; the D gene is possibly TRBD1 (6 bases). The CDR3 runs to 16 residues. V was pared by 5 bases and J by 4 bases, with 19 bases between. Germline CDR1 is SEHNR and CDR2 is FQNEAQ (reference sequence). The chain's CDR3 is CASSLYPNRVADTQYF. In nucleotides, the CDR3 is TGTGCCAGCAGCCTTTACCCTAACAGGGTAGCAGATACGCAGTATTTT. Together with reference TRBV7-9 and TRBJ2-3, the CDR3 gives the full variable domain: DTGVSQNPRHKITKRGQNVTFRCDPISEHNRLYWYRQTLGQGPEFLTYFQNEAQLEKSRLLSDRFSAERPKGSFSTLEIQRTEQGDSAMYLCASSLYPNRVADTQYFGPGTRLTVL.

This clonotype was seen more than once but under ten times. The V gene is TRBV7-9, the J gene TRBJ1-5; possible D gene TRBD1, 5 bases. Trimming took off 3 bases at V and 6 bases at J, with 9 bases between the two ends. Germline V gene lookup returns CDR1 SEHNR and CDR2 FQNEAQ (reference sequence). The CDR3 has 13 amino acids. The DNA of the CDR3 is TGTGCCAGCAGCTTGCCGGGACCTCAGCCCCAGCATTTT. This gives the protein CASSLPGPQPQHF.

At least ten counts were recorded for this clonotype. The rearrangement joins TRBV27 to TRBJ1-2; unclear D gene. V was pared by 0 bases and J by 4 bases, with 6 bases between. Looked up from germline, CDR1 is MNHEY and CDR2 is SMNVEV (reference sequence). The CDR3 has 13 residues. CDR3 DNA: TGTGCCAGCAGTTTATCGAGCGTCTATGGCTACACCTTC. As protein: CASSLSSVYGYTF.